The present TCR beta chain was sequenced within a study of blood T cell repertoires in COVID-19. Data came from immunoSEQ multiplex PCR; TCRdb stores just in-frame clones and leaves some out. This sample has 150,000 to 250,000 clones; roughly 87% occur once, and the top ten carry 2% to 2.5%. Germline loops: CDR1 SGDLS, CDR2 YYNGEE. This CDR3 is built from 15 residues. V was clipped by 3 bases and J by 6 bases; unmatched bases: 4. J is TRBJ2-1 and V is TRBV9, with TRBD2 matching 12 bases. Sequencing was done on a sample of PBMCs or T cells enriched from blood (not recorded which). This receptor was taken from a woman aged 30 to 39 who had recovered from COVID-19. In nucleotides, the CDR3 is TGTGCCAGCAGCGCGGCTAGCGGGGGGGCCAATGAGCAGTTCTTC. Translating it yields CASSAASGGANEQFF.